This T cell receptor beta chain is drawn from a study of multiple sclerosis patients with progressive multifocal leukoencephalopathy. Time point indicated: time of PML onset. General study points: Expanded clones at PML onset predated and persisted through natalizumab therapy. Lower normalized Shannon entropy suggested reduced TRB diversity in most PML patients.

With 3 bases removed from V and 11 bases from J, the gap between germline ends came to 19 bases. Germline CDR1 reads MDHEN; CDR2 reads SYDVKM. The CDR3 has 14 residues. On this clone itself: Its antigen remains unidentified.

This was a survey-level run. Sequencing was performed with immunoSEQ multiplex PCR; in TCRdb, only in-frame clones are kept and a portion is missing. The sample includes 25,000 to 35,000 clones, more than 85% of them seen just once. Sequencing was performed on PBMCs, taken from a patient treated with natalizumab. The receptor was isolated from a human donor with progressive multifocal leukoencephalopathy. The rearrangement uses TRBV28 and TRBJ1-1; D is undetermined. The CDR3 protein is CASSFSQQLPGAFF. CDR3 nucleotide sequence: TGTGCCAGCAGTTTCTCCCAACAGCTACCCGGGGCTTTCTTT.